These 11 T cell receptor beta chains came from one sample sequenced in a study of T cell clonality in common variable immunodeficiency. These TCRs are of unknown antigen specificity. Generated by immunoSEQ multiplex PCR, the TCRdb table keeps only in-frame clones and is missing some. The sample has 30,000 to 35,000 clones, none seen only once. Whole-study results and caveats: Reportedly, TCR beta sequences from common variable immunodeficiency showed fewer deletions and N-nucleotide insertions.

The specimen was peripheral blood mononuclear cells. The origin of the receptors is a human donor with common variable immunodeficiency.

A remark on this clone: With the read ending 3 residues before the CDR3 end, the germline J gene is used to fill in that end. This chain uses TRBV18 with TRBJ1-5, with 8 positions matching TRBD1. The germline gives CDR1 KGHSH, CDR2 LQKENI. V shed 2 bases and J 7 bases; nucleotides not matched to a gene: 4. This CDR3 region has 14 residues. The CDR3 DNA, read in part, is TGTGCCAGCTCACCAAACGACAGGGGACAGCCC. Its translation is CASSPNDRGQP. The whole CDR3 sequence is CASSPNDRGQPQHF.

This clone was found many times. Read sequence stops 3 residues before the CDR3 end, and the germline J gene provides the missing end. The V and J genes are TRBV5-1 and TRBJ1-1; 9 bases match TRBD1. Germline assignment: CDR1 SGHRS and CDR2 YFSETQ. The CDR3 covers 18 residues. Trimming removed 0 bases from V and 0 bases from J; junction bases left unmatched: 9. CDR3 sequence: CASSLESHRGRVNTEAFF. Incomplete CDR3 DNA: TGCGCCAGCAGCTTGGAATCCCACAGGGGGCGGGTGAACACTGAA.

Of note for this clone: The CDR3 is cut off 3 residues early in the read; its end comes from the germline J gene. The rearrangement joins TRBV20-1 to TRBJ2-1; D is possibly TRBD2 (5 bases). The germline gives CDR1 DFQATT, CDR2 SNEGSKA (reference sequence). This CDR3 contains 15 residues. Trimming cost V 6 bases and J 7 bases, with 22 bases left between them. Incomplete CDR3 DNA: TGCAGTGCCAATCCTAGCCCCAGGAGGTTGAATGAG. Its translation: CSANPSPRRLNE. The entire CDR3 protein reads CSANPSPRRLNEQFF.

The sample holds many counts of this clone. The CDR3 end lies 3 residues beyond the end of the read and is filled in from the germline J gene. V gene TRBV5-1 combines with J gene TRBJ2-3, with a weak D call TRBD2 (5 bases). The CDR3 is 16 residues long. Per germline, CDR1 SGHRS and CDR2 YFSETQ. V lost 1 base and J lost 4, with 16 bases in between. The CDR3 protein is CASSLYLASSADTQYF. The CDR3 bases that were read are TGCGCCAGCAGCTTGTACCTAGCCTCAAGTGCAGATACG.

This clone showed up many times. The sequenced CDR3 bases are TGTGCCAGTAGTATAGTTTCCGAGACAGGGGTCCAAGAGACC. Translated: CASSIVSETGVQET. The CDR3 in full is CASSIVSETGVQETQYF. The chain couples TRBV19 to TRBJ2-5; TRBD1 matches at 8 bases. The missing CDR3 end, 3 residues past where the read stops, is filled in from the germline J gene. This CDR3 is built from 17 residues. Germline trimming cut 1 base from V and 1 base from J; bases unmatched to any gene: 8. CDR1 LNHDA and CDR2 SQIVND come from the germline V gene (reference sequence). Combining the CDR3 with reference TRBV19 and TRBJ2-5 gives the whole variable domain DGGITQSPKYLFRKEGQNVTLSCEQNLNHDAMYWYRQDPGQGLRLIYYSQIVNDFQKGDIAEGYSVSREKKESFPLTVTSAQKNPTAFYLCASSIVSETGVQETQYFGPGTRLLVL.

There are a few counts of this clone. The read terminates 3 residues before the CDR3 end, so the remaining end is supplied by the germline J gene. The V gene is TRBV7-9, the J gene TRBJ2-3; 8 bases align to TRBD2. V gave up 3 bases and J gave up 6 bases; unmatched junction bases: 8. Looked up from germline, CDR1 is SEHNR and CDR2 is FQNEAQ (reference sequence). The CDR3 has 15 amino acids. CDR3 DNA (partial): TGTGCCAGCAGCTTTGGTAGCGGGGAGGAGGATACG. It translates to CASSFGSGEEDT. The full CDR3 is CASSFGSGEEDTQYF.

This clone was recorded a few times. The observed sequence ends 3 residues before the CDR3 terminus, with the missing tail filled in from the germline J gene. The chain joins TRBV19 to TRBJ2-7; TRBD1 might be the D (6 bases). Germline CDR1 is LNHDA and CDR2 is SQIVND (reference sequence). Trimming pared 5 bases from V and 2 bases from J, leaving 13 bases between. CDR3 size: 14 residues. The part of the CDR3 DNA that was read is TGTGCCAGTAGTCTCAGGACAGACCCCTACGAG. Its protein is CASSLRTDPYE. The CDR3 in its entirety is CASSLRTDPYEQYF.

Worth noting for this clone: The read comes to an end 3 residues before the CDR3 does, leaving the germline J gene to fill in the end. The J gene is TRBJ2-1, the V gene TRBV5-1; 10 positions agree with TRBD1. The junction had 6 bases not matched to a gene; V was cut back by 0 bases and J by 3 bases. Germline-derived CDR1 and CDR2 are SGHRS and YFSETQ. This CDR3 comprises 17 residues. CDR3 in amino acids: CASSLVRGTGDYNEQFF. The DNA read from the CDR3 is TGCGCCAGCAGCTTGGTGCGAGGGACAGGGGACTACAATGAG.

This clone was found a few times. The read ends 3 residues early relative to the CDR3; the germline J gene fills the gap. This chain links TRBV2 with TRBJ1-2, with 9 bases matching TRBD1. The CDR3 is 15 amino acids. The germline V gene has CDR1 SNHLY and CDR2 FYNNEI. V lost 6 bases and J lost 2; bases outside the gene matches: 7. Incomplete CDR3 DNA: TGTGCCAGCAGGGACAGGGGATTTTTCAACTATGGC. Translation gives CASRDRGFFNYG. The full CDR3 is CASRDRGFFNYGYTF. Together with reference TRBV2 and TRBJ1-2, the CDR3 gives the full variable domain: EPEVTQTPSHQVTQMGQEVILRCVPISNHLYFYWYRQILGQKVEFLVSFYNNEISEKSEIFDDQFSVERPDGSNFTLKIRSTKLEDSAMYFCASRDRGFFNYGYTFGSGTRLTVV.

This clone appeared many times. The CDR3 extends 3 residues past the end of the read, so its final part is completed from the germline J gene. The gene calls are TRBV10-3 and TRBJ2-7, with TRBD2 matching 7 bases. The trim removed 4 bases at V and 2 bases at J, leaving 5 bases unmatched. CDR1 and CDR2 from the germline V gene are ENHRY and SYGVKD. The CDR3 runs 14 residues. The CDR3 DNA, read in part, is TGTGCCATCAGTGGCGGCGGGAGCCCCTACGAG. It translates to CAISGGGSPYE. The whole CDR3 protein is CAISGGGSPYEQYF.

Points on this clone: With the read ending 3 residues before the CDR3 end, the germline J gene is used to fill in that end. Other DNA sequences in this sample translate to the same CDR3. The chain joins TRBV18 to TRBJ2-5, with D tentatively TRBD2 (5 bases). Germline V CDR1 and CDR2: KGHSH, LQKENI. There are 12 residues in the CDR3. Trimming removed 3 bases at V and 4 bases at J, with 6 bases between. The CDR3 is CASSPAGETQYF. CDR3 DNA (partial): TGTGCCAGCTCACCGGCGGGAGAGACC.